This TCR beta chain was obtained from a study of T cell responses to AZD1222 COVID-19 vaccine. Study-level information: Analysis merged second doses at about 4 or about 12 weeks. Study-wide findings and caveats: Females outnumbered males among donors, who were mostly white British; clonal diversity was possibly underestimated.

This CDR3 is built from 16 residues. Per the germline V gene, CDR1 is LNHDA and CDR2 is SQIVND (reference sequence). The ends lost 3 bases at V and 5 bases at J; junction bases unmatched: 10. This clone was seen once. Antigen unknown. Sequencing used immunoSEQ multiplex PCR; TCRdb keeps in-frame clones, though not all of them. The sample lists approximately 140,000 clones, more than 85% seen once, with more than 1.3% in the top ten. The TCR comes from an adult in good health. The rearrangement joins TRBV19 to TRBJ2-5; 9 bases are a match to TRBD1. Sample: peripheral blood, taken on day 0 of AZD1222 vaccination. CDR3 in amino acids: CASSISGDRVPETQYF. The DNA of the CDR3 is TGTGCCAGTAGTATTTCGGGGGACAGGGTACCGGAGACCCAGTACTTC.